These T cell receptor beta chains were read from a single sample in a study of identical twins. TCRdb reprocessed the 5' RACE reads via MiXCR and lists one record per CDR3 protein. Altogether about 700,000 distinct CDR3 sequences are present, less than 7% being singletons, with the ten largest covering approximately 2%. Sequencing was done on a sample of naive T cells sorted from blood. These TCRs come from a man aged 18-30 years in good health. CDR3s include the opening cysteine and the closing phenylalanine or tryptophan. The D gene is left open where the match is weak. The size field is filled for only some rows; it gives once, few, many or a size class.

TRBD1,TRBV5-1,TRBJ1-1,many,CASSVGDRVTEAFF,TGCGCCAGCAGCGTGGGGGACAGGGTTACTGAAGCTTTCTTT
.,TRBV3-1,TRBJ1-4,few,CASSPRPSSVKLFF,TGTGCCAGCAGTCCCCGTCCTTCTTCGGTAAAACTGTTTTTT
.,TRBV29-1,TRBJ2-1,many,CSVWGGREIGYNEQFF,TGCAGCGTGTGGGGAGGTCGGGAGATTGGCTACAATGAGCAGTTCTTC
TRBD2,TRBV2,TRBJ2-2,few,CASREGGERTGELFF,TGTGCCAGCCGGGAGGGGGGAGAGCGCACCGGGGAGCTGTTTTTT
.,TRBV6-5,TRBJ1-6,many,CASSYGDSASPLHF,TGTGCCAGCAGTTACGGTGACAGCGCTTCACCCCTCCACTTT
.,TRBV24-1,TRBJ1-5,many,CATSAWDSNQPQHF,TGTGCCACCAGTGCGTGGGATAGCAATCAGCCCCAGCATTTT
TRBD1,TRBV6-1,TRBJ1-2,few,CASIKGGGYYGYTF,TGTGCCAGCATCAAAGGGGGCGGGTACTATGGCTACACCTTC
TRBD2,TRBV20-1,TRBJ2-5,few,CSARWRERETQYF,TGCAGTGCTAGGTGGCGGGAGCGAGAGACCCAGTACTTC
TRBD2,TRBV20-1,TRBJ2-7,many,CSARGGSYEQYF,TGCAGTGCTAGGGGCGGGAGTTACGAGCAGTACTTC
TRBD1,TRBV12-3/TRBV12-4,TRBJ1-5,.,CATATGAFNQPQHF,TGTGCCACAGCTACAGGGGCCTTCAATCAGCCCCAGCATTTT
.,TRBV7-9,TRBJ2-7,.,CASRPDTNYEQYF,TGTGCCAGCAGACCCGACACCAACTACGAGCAGTACTTC
.,TRBV29-1,TRBJ2-3,many,CSVDWRPMFVQDTQYF,TGCAGCGTTGACTGGCGGCCGATGTTTGTTCAAGATACGCAGTATTTT
TRBD2,TRBV9,TRBJ2-3,many,CASSALAGSTDTQYF,TGTGCCAGCAGCGCGTTAGCGGGAAGCACAGATACGCAGTATTTT
TRBD1,TRBV10-3,TRBJ2-7,many,CAIRSQGVVYEQYF,TGTGCCATCAGGTCACAGGGGGTTGTCTACGAGCAGTACTTC
.,TRBV11-2,TRBJ2-1,many,CASSLGPGVNNEQFF,TGTGCCAGCAGCTTAGGACCGGGAGTCAACAATGAGCAGTTCTTC
.,TRBV4-2,TRBJ1-1,many,CASSQEVSVNTEAFF,TGTGCCAGCAGCCAAGAGGTGTCGGTGAACACTGAAGCTTTCTTT
.,TRBV11-2,TRBJ2-3,many,CASSPTDTDTQYF,TGTGCCAGCAGCCCGACGGACACAGATACGCAGTATTTT
TRBD2,TRBV10-3,TRBJ2-1,many,CAIRASGRGHEQFF,TGTGCCATCCGGGCTAGCGGGAGAGGACATGAGCAGTTCTTC
.,TRBV2,TRBJ2-5,.,CASSELGLETQYF,TGTGCCAGCAGTGAACTGGGTTTGGAGACCCAGTACTTC
TRBD2,TRBV27,TRBJ2-7,.,CASSSSGSGADEQYF,TGTGCCAGCAGTTCTAGCGGGAGCGGGGCCGACGAGCAGTACTTC
.,TRBV12-3/TRBV12-4,TRBJ1-2,.,CASSLGEGGAYGYTF,TGTGCCAGCAGTTTGGGGGAAGGGGGTGCCTATGGCTACACCTTC
.,TRBV20-1,TRBJ2-3,many,CRPSGRGTDTQYF,TGCAGACCCTCTGGGCGGGGCACAGATACGCAGTATTTT
.,TRBV6-1,TRBJ2-2,many,CASMVLAGTGELFF,TGTGCCAGCATGGTGCTGGCGGGGACCGGGGAGCTGTTTTTT
.,TRBV12-3/TRBV12-4,TRBJ2-7,many,CASSESGYTREQYF,TGTGCCAGCAGTGAGTCAGGGTATACCCGCGAGCAGTACTTC
.,TRBV7-8,TRBJ2-1,many,CASSPSIVHEQFF,TGTGCCAGCAGCCCTAGCATAGTCCATGAGCAGTTCTTC
.,TRBV6-5,TRBJ2-5,few,CASSYSGPRETQYF,TGTGCCAGCAGTTACTCAGGCCCACGAGAGACCCAGTACTTC
TRBD2,TRBV7-3,TRBJ2-5,few,CASSTGLAGEETQYF,TGTGCCAGCAGCACGGGACTAGCGGGAGAAGAGACCCAGTACTTC
TRBD1,TRBV7-9,TRBJ1-4,.,CASSFTGTESEKLFF,TGTGCCAGCAGCTTTACCGGGACAGAGAGTGAAAAACTGTTTTTT
.,TRBV12-3/TRBV12-4,TRBJ1-4,many,CASSLVGGDGKLFF,TGTGCCAGCAGTTTAGTAGGGGGGGACGGAAAACTGTTTTTT
.,TRBV15,TRBJ2-1,many,CATSSLFGTASSYNEQFF,TGTGCCACCAGCAGTCTATTTGGGACGGCAAGCTCCTACAATGAGCAGTTCTTC
TRBD2,TRBV6-2/TRBV6-3,TRBJ2-1,many,CASSRAGSSYNEQFF,TGTGCCAGCAGTAGAGCGGGGAGCTCCTACAATGAGCAGTTCTTC
TRBD2,TRBV30,TRBJ2-2,few,CAWRRTSFTGELFF,TGTGCCTGGAGACGGACTAGCTTCACCGGGGAGCTGTTTTTT
.,TRBV9,TRBJ2-1,many,CASSVSGTSYNEQFF,TGTGCCAGCAGCGTAAGCGGAACCTCCTACAATGAGCAGTTCTTC
TRBD2,TRBV12-5,TRBJ2-1,.,CASGGHSGRGSYNEQFF,TGTGCTAGTGGTGGCCATTCGGGGCGGGGGTCCTACAATGAGCAGTTCTTC
.,TRBV6-2/TRBV6-3,TRBJ2-7,many,CASSYRLQSSYEQYF,TGTGCCAGCAGTTATCGGTTACAGAGCTCCTACGAGCAGTACTTC
.,TRBV5-1,TRBJ1-2,many,CASRQAQGSYGYTF,TGCGCCAGCAGACAAGCCCAGGGCTCCTATGGCTACACCTTC
.,TRBV29-1,TRBJ1-2,many,CSAGGGIYGYTF,TGCAGCGCTGGTGGGGGGATCTATGGCTACACCTTC
.,TRBV6-4,TRBJ2-7,many,CASSDSGGYEQYF,TGTGCCAGCAGTGACTCTGGGGGTTACGAGCAGTACTTC
.,TRBV20-1,TRBJ2-7,many,CSASRQAGNYEQYF,TGCAGTGCTAGTCGACAGGCAGGAAACTACGAGCAGTACTTC
TRBD2,TRBV6-4,TRBJ2-1,many,CARVGAGLAGPPQQFF,TGTGCCAGAGTGGGGGCGGGACTAGCGGGCCCACCGCAGCAGTTCTTC
TRBD1,TRBV6-1,TRBJ2-2,.,CASSPGTGGHGELFF,TGTGCCAGCAGTCCCGGGACAGGGGGCCACGGGGAGCTGTTTTTT
TRBD1,TRBV27,TRBJ1-4,.,CASSLQGAREKLFF,TGTGCCAGCAGTTTACAGGGGGCGCGGGAAAAACTGTTTTTT
TRBD2,TRBV9,TRBJ2-2,.,CASSGRGSGTGELFF,TGTGCCAGCAGCGGTCGAGGTAGCGGGACCGGGGAGCTGTTTTTT
.,TRBV12-3/TRBV12-4,TRBJ1-5,few,CASSLSDGNQPQHF,TGTGCCAGCAGTTTAAGCGACGGTAATCAGCCCCAGCATTTT